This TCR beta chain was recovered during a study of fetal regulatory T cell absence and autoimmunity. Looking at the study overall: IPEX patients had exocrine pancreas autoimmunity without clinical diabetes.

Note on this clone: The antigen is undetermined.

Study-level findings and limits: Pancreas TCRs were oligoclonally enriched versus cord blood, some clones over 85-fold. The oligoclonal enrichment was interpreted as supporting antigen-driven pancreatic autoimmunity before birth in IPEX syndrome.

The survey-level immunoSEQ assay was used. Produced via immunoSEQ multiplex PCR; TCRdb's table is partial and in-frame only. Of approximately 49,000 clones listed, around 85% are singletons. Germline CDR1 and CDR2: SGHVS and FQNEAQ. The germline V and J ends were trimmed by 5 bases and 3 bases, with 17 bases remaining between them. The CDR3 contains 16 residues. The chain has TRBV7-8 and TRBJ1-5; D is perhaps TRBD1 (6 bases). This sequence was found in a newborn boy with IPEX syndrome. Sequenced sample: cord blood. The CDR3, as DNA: TGTGCCAGCAGCGATCTCGACAGGTTTATCAATCAGCCCCAGCATTTT. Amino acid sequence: CASSDLDRFINQPQHF.